What follows are 9 T cell receptor beta chains derived from one specimen sequenced in a study of blood T cell repertoires in COVID-19. The protocol was immunoSEQ multiplex PCR, while the TCRdb copy is restricted to in-frame clones and leaves out a portion. Found here are 150,000 to 200,000 clones, just under 80% of them singletons; the top ten hold 2.5% to 3%. Sequenced material: peripheral blood. These receptor sequences come from an elderly woman with active or convalescent COVID-19.

This clone was counted between two and nine times. The J gene is TRBJ1-1, the V gene TRBV10-3; D perhaps matches TRBD1 (6 bases). V lost 3 bases to trimming and J lost 1 base, with 9 bases between them. The germline V gene encodes CDR1 ENHRY and CDR2 SYGVKD. CDR3 length equals 14 residues. DNA for the CDR3: TGTGCCATCAGTGAAAGGGGGGGGAACACTGAAGCTTTCTTT. Translation: CAISERGGNTEAFF.

The V and J genes are TRBV29-1 and TRBJ1-1, with D maybe TRBD1 (5 bases). Germline V lookup: CDR1 SQVTM, CDR2 ANQGSEA. This CDR3 has 15 residues. DNA for the CDR3: TGCTGGGGGAGGGGCGGGAAGGGAGAGGACACTGAAGCTTTCTTT. Residues: CWGRGGKGEDTEAFF. Based on the CDR3 plus reference TRBV29-1 and TRBJ1-1, the full variable domain is SAVISQKPSRDICQRGTSLTIQCQVDSQVTMMFWYRQQPGQSLTLIATANQGSEATYESGFVIDKFPISRPNLTFSTLTVSNMSPEDSSIYLCWGRGGKGEDTEAFFGQGTRLTVV.

This chain links TRBV2 with TRBJ1-3; D is unclear. Germline V gene sequence: CDR1 SNHLY, CDR2 FYNNEI. This CDR3 has 13 amino acids. Trimming stripped 2 bases from V and 9 bases from J, with 11 bases between. The CDR3 nucleotides are TGTGCCAGCAGTGAATACTCGGAGTCCACCATATATTTT. Protein sequence: CASSEYSESTIYF.

V gene TRBV7-2 combines with J gene TRBJ2-2; D is possibly TRBD2 (6 bases). Germline lookup yields CDR1 SGHTA and CDR2 FQGNSA. The CDR3 loop spans 16 amino acids. V lost 5 bases and J 6 bases, leaving 19 bases between the germline ends. Written as DNA, the CDR3 is TGTGCCAGCAGCCTTTGGGCTAGCGATGTTGCCGGGGAGCTGTTTTTT. Translated: CASSLWASDVAGELFF.

This chain links TRBV4-3 with TRBJ2-5; D is ambiguous. CDR1 LGHNA and CDR2 YSLEER come from the germline V gene. V lost 0 bases to trimming and J lost 5 bases, with 7 bases between them. The CDR3 spans 13 residues. The CDR3 here is CASSQDLRETQYF. Written as DNA, the CDR3 is TGCGCCAGCAGCCAAGATTTACGGGAGACCCAGTACTTC.

The chain links TRBV28 to TRBJ2-7; a possible D gene is TRBD1 (6 bases). Germline V lookup: CDR1 MDHEN, CDR2 SYDVKM. V lost 5 bases, J lost 7 bases, and 24 bases lay in between. The CDR3 has 16 residues. CDR3 region: CASSPIRGTRAREQYF. In DNA form, the CDR3 reads TGTGCCAGCAGTCCAATAAGGGGGACGAGGGCCAGGGAGCAGTACTTC.

The rearrangement links TRBV11-3 to TRBJ2-1, with 8 bases that match TRBD1. From germline, CDR1 is SGHNT and CDR2 YENEEA. This CDR3 has 15 residues. J lost 6 bases, V lost 5 bases, and 9 bases had no gene match. CDR3 sequence reads: CASSPRDRSINEQFF. The CDR3 nucleotides are TGTGCCAGCAGCCCCCGGGACAGGTCAATCAATGAGCAGTTCTTC.

This chain joins TRBV7-6 and TRBJ1-2, with 12 bases identical to TRBD1. V was pared by 0 bases and J by 6 bases, with 5 bases of the junction left unmatched. Germline-derived CDR1 and CDR2 are SGHVS and FNYEAQ. This CDR3 region has 16 residues. The CDR3 DNA reads TGTGCCAGCAGCTTAGCGGGGAGGGACAGGGGGCATGGCTACACCTTC. Its translation: CASSLAGRDRGHGYTF.

The chain carries TRBV10-1 and TRBJ2-4, with D possibly being TRBD1 (6 bases). CDR3 length: 16 amino acids. The V and J ends lost 2 bases and 0 bases respectively, with 11 bases between them. Germline CDR1 WNHNN, CDR2 SYGVQD (reference sequence). The CDR3 region has the DNA TGCGCCAGCAGTGAGGGACAGTTTATAGCCAAAAACATTCAGTACTTC. Translation gives CASSEGQFIAKNIQYF.